Below are 18 T cell receptor beta chains sequenced from a single sample in a study of shared T cell receptors in the human thymus. Clones were read by immunoSEQ multiplex PCR, and TCRdb kept only the in-frame ones, dropping some. The sample holds a few hundred thousand clones; over 90% are singletons and the top ten take approximately 0.018%. Material: thymocytes. These receptors originate from a human donor.

This clone came up a few times. Other DNA variants within this sample encode the same CDR3. The chain joins TRBV27 to TRBJ2-7; D is unclear. The CDR3 covers 11 residues. Germline lookup yields CDR1 MNHEY and CDR2 SMNVEV (reference sequence). V lost 4 bases and J 1 base, leaving 2 bases between the germline ends. In DNA form, the CDR3 reads TGTGCCAGCAGTTCGTCCTACGAGCAGTACTTC. This encodes CASSSSYEQYF.

The chain uses TRBV27 and TRBJ1-1; 8 bases line up with TRBD1. V gave up 7 bases and J gave up 10 bases; unmatched junction bases: 26. The CDR3 runs to 18 residues. Germline CDR1 MNHEY, CDR2 SMNVEV (reference sequence). This chain's CDR3 is CASTGKYGQGRTGGGAFF. CDR3 DNA: TGTGCCAGCACGGGAAAATACGGACAGGGACGCACCGGAGGGGGAGCTTTCTTT.

This chain joins TRBV6-1 and TRBJ1-5; 10 nucleotides agree with TRBD1. The CDR3 runs 20 residues. The germline CDR1 and CDR2 sequences are MNHNS and SASEGT. With V trimmed by 0 bases and J by 0 bases, 11 bases remained unmatched. CDR3 sequence: CASSEAGGRRDRGSNQPQHF. In nucleotides, the CDR3 is TGTGCCAGCAGTGAAGCGGGTGGACGCCGGGACAGGGGTAGCAATCAGCCCCAGCATTTT.

This chain links TRBV29-1 with TRBJ2-7; no definite D call. V shed 0 bases and J shed 1 base, with 7 bases lying between them. Germline V gene sequence: CDR1 SQVTM, CDR2 ANQGSEA. The CDR3 is made up of 13 amino acids. CDR3 protein: CSVEDPWSYEQYF. CDR3 coding DNA: TGCAGCGTTGAAGATCCCTGGTCCTACGAGCAGTACTTC.

This clone was observed a single time. V gene TRBV18 combines with J gene TRBJ1-1; D not resolved. The germline V and J ends were trimmed by 6 bases and 0 bases, with 11 bases remaining between them. Germline CDR1 reads KGHSH; CDR2 reads LQKENI. CDR3 length: 14 amino acids. CDR3 coding DNA: TGTGCCAGCTCTCCGTCCTTTATGAACACTGAAGCTTTCTTT. The encoded protein is CASSPSFMNTEAFF. Drawing the rest from reference TRBV18 and TRBJ1-1, the complete variable domain is NAGVMQNPRHLVRRRGQEARLRCSPMKGHSHVYWYRQLPEEGLKFMVYLQKENIIDESGMPKERFSAEFPKEGPSILRIQQVVRGDSAAYFCASSPSFMNTEAFFGQGTRLTVV.

This chain uses TRBV28 with TRBJ2-3, with TRBD1 as a possible D gene (7 bases). The germline V gene encodes CDR1 MDHEN and CDR2 SYDVKM. The CDR3 covers 14 residues. V shed 2 bases and J shed 4 bases, with 10 bases lying between them. The CDR3 nucleotides read TGTGCCAGCAGTTTACAGGGGGGCTCAGATACGCAGTATTTT. Its protein product is CASSLQGGSDTQYF.

The chain combines TRBV19 with TRBJ2-3, with D hard to call. The CDR3 sequence is 13 residues long. The V end lost 5 bases, the J end lost 0 bases, and 6 bases lay between the germline ends. Germline values: CDR1 LNHDA, CDR2 SQIVND (reference sequence). The CDR3 DNA reads TGTGCCAGTAGTTCGGAGAGCACAGATACGCAGTATTTT. It yields the protein CASSSESTDTQYF.

The table lists this clone with a count of one. The chain has TRBV5-1 and TRBJ2-7; tentative D call: TRBD1 (6 bases). The CDR3 contains 15 residues. Trimming took 1 base from V and 3 from J, leaving 14 bases between them. In germline, CDR1 is SGHRS, CDR2 YFSETQ. Here the CDR3 reads CASSLSTKGGYEQYF. The CDR3 DNA reads as TGCGCCAGCAGCTTGAGTACAAAAGGGGGCTACGAGCAGTACTTC.

The CDR3 coding sequence is TGTGCCAGCAGCCCCCGGGATCTCACCCATACGCAGTATTTT. It yields the protein CASSPRDLTHTQYF. The chain couples TRBV7-3 to TRBJ2-3; D is perhaps TRBD2 (5 bases). The CDR3 totals 14 residues. Deletions cut 5 bases from V and 7 bases from J, with 16 bases between. The germline CDR1 and CDR2 sequences are SGHTA and FQGTGA.

This clone came up a few times. The V call is TRBV7-3, the J call TRBJ2-7; TRBD1 matches 7 bases. Per the germline V gene, CDR1 is SGHTA and CDR2 is FQGTGA. This CDR3 comprises 12 residues. The junction had 5 bases not matched to a gene; V was cut back by 10 bases and J by 2 bases. In nucleotides, the CDR3 is TGTGCCATGGGACAGCTTACCTACGAGCAGTACTTC. This encodes CAMGQLTYEQYF. The complete variable domain, with remaining parts taken from reference TRBV7-3 and TRBJ2-7, reads GAGVSQTPSNKVTEKGKYVELRCDPISGHTALYWYRQSLGQGPEFLIYFQGTGAADDSGLPNDRFFAVRPEGSVSTLKIQRTERGDSAVYLCAMGQLTYEQYFGPGTRLTVT.

The rearrangement links TRBV6-5 to TRBJ2-1; D gene ambiguous. Germline V gives CDR1 MNHEY, CDR2 SVGAGI. The length of the CDR3 is 14 residues. Trimming left V 2 bases short and J 6 bases short, with 11 bases between. CDR3 amino acids: CASSYELLGNEQFF. CDR3 nucleotides: TGTGCCAGCAGTTACGAACTTCTAGGCAATGAGCAGTTCTTC.

The V and J genes are TRBV11-3 and TRBJ2-7; D might be TRBD1 (5 bases). The CDR3 consists of 13 residues. Germline CDR1 reads SGHNT; CDR2 reads YENEEA. V gave up 1 base and J gave up 6 bases, with 10 bases separating them. CDR3 nucleotides: TGTGCCAGCAGCTTAGCCCCGCAGGGCGAGCAGTACTTC. This translates into CASSLAPQGEQYF.

The gene calls are TRBV30 and TRBJ1-5; D call uncertain. The CDR3 loop spans 15 amino acids. Trimming pared 2 bases from V and 0 bases from J, leaving 11 bases between. Germline lookup yields CDR1 GTSNPN and CDR2 SVGIG (reference sequence). CDR3 coding DNA: TGTGCCTGGAGTCGGCCTGCCTATAGCAATCAGCCCCAGCATTTT. Amino acids: CAWSRPAYSNQPQHF.

This clone was seen only a few times. The V and J genes are TRBV7-6 and TRBJ2-7, with D tentatively TRBD2 (6 bases). Trimming left V 4 bases short and J 5 bases short, with 12 bases between. The CDR3 has 13 amino acids. Germline V lookup: CDR1 SGHVS, CDR2 FNYEAQ. For the CDR3, the DNA is TGTGCCAGCAGCTCTAACGGCGGGGACGAGCAGTACTTC. Amino acid sequence: CASSSNGGDEQYF.

The genes are TRBV28 and TRBJ2-7, with TRBD2 as a possible D gene (5 bases). CDR1 is MDHEN, CDR2 SYDVKM, per germline. V was pared by 3 bases and J by 0 bases, with 12 bases between. This CDR3 region has 15 residues. For the CDR3, the DNA is TGTGCCAGCAGTTTCCCCGGTGGAGGCTCCTACGAGCAGTACTTC. Protein sequence: CASSFPGGGSYEQYF.

The chain carries TRBV10-3 and TRBJ1-5; possible D gene TRBD1, 5 bases. Deletions cut 4 bases from V and 5 bases from J, with 12 bases between. This CDR3 has 14 amino acids. Germline V gives CDR1 ENHRY, CDR2 SYGVKD. CDR3 sequence reads: CAISGPGRDQPQHF. The DNA of the CDR3 is TGTGCCATCAGTGGGCCGGGACGGGATCAGCCCCAGCATTTT.

The chain recombines TRBV28 with TRBJ2-2, with 9 bases matching TRBD1. The CDR3 extends over 15 amino acids. The junction had 7 bases not matched to a gene; V was cut back by 6 bases and J by 5 bases. CDR1 and CDR2 (germline): MDHEN, SYDVKM. Here the CDR3 reads CASSSGQGWTGELFF. CDR3 bases: TGTGCCAGCAGCTCAGGACAGGGGTGGACCGGGGAGCTGTTTTTT.

The chain uses TRBV28 and TRBJ2-7, with a weak D call TRBD1 (5 bases). Trimming cost V 10 bases and J 6 bases, with 19 bases left between them. CDR3 length: 13 amino acids. CDR1 and CDR2 from the germline V gene are MDHEN and SYDVKM. The CDR3: CATTVAVQGEQYF. The DNA of the CDR3 is TGTGCCACGACGGTTGCGGTCCAGGGCGAGCAGTACTTC.